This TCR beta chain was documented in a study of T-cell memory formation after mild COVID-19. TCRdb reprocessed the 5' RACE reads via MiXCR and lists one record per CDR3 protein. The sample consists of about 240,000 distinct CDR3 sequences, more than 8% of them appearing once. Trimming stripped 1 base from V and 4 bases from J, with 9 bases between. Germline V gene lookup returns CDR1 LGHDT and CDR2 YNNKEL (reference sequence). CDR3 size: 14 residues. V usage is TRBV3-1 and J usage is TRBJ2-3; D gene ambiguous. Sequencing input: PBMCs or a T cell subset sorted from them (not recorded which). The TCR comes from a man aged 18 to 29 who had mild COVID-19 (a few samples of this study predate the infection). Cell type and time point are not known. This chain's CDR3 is CASSQGVMSDTQYF. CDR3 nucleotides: TGTGCCAGCAGCCAAGGGGTAATGTCAGATACGCAGTATTTT.